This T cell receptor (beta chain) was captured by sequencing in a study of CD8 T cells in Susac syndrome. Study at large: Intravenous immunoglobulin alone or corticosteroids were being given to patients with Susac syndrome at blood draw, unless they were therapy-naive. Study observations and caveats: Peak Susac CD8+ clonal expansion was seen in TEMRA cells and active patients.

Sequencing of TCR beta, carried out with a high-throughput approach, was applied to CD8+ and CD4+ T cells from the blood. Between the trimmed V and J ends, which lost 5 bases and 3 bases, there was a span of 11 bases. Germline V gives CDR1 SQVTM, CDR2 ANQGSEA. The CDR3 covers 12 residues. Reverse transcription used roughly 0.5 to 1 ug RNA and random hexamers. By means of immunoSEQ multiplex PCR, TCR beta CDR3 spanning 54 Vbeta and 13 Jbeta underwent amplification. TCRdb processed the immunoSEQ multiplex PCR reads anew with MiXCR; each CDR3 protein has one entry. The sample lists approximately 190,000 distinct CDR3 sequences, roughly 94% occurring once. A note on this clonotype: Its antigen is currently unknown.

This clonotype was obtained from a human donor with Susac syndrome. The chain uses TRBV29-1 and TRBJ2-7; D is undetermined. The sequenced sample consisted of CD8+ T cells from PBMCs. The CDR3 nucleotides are TGCAGCGTTACAACCGGCAGCTACGAGCAGTACTTC. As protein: CSVTTGSYEQYF.